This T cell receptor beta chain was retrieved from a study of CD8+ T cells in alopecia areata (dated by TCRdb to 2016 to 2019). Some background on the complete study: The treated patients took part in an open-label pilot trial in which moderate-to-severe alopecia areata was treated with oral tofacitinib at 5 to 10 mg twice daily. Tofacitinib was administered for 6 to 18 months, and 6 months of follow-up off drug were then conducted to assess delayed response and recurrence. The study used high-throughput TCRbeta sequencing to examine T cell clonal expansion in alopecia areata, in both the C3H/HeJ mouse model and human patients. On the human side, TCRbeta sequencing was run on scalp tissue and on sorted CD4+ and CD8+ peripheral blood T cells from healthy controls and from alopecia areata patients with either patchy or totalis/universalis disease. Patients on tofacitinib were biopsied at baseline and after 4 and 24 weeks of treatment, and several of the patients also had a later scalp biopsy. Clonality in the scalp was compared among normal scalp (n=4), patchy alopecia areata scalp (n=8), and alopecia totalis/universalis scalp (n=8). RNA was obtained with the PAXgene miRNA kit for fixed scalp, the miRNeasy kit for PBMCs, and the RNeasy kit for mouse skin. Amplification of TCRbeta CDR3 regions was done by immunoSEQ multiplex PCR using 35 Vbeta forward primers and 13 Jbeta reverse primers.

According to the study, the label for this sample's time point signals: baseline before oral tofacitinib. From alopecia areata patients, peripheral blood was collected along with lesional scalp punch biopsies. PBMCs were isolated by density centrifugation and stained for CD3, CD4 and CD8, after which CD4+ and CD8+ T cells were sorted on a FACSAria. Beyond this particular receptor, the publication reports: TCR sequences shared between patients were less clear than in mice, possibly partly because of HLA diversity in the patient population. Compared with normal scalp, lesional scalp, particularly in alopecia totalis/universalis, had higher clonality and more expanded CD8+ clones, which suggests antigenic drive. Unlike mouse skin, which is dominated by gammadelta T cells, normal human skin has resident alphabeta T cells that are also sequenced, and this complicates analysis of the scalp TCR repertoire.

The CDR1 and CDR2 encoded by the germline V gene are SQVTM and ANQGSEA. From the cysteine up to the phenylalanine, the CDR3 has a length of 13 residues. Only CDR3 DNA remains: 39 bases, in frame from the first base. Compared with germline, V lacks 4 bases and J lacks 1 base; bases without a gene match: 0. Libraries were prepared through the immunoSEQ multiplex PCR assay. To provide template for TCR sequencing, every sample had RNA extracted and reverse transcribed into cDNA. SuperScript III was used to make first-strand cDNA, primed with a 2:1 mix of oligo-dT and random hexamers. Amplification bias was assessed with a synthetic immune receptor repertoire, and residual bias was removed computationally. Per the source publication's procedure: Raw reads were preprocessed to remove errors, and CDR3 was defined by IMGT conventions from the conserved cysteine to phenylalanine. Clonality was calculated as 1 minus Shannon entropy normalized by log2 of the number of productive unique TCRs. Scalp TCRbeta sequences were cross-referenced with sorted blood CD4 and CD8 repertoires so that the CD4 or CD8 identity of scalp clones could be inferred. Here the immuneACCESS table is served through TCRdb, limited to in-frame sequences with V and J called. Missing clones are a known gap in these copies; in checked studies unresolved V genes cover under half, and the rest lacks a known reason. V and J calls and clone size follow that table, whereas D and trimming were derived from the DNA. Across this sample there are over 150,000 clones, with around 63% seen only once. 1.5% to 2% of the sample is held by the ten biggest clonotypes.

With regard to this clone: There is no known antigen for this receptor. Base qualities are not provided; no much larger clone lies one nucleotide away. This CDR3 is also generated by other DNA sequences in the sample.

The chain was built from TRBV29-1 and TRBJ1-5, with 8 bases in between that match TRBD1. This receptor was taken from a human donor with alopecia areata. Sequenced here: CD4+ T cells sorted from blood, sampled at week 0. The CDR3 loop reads CSVGQGSNQPQHF. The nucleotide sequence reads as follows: TGCAGCGTTGGACAGGGGAGCAATCAGCCCCAGCATTTT.